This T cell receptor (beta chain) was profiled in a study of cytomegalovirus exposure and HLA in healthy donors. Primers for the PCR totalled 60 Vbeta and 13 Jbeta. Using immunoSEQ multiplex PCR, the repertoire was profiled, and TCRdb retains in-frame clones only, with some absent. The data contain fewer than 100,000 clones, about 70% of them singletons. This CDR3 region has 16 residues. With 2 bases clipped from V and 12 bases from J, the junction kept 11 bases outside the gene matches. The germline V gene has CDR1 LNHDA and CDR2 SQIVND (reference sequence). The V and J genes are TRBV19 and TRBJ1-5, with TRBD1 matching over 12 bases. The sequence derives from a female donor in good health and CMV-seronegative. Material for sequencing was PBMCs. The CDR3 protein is CASSISAGQGALRQHF. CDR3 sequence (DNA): TGTGCCAGTAGTATAAGTGCGGGACAGGGGGCCCTACGCCAGCATTTT.